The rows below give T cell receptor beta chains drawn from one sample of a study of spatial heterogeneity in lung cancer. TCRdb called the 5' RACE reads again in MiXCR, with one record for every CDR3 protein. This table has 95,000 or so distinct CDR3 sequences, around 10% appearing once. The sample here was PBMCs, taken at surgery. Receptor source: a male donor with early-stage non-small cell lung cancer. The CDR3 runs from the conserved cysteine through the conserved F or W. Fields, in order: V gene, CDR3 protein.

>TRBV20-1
CSARDDRAGTNVLTF
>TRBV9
CASSVDSLTDTQYF
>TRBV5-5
CASSILASFEQFF
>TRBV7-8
CATASGNSGGGETQYF
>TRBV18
CASSPGVQPQHF
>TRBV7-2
CASSSPTGAYGYTF
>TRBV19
CASSIQEGSTEAFF
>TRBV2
CASSADRAYGYTF
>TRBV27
CASSLAQGRSPLHF
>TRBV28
CASSPPGQGRNEQYF
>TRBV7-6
CASSSTPRGETQYF
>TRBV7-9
CASSLVGESPLHF
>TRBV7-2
CASSSRNVGTGSMNF
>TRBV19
CASSIAGPNIQYF
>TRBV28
CASSPPANLRTEAFF
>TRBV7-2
CASSRTAGTGYNEQFF
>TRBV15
CATSRDVSGNTIYF
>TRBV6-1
CASGGRTYEQYF
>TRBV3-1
CASSLSKGNQPQHF
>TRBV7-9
CASSVSGQGYNEQFF
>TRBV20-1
CSASQTGGQPQHF
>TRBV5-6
CASRDEGYQETQYF
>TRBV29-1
CSVAPDSYEQYF
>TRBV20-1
CSAREDIEQYF
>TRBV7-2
CASSPETGTGELFF
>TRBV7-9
CAGRPTNTGELFF